A selection of T cell receptor beta chains follows, all from one sample in a study of technical replicates of blood from a handful of donors. Profiling relied on immunoSEQ multiplex PCR, and the TCRdb table lists in-frame clones only, not all of them. The sample includes approximately 73,000 clones, about 92% seen only once; the top ten take about 0.25%. Source material: T cells isolated from PBMCs. Receptors were obtained from a human donor in good health. Each CDR3 is given with its conserved first and last residue. D genes are given only for firm matches. A clone size is listed for some rows: how often the clone was seen (once, few, many), or a class if it is expanded.

DNA | CDR3 | D | J | V | size
TGTGCCAGCTCACCCTTGACAGGGGGAACGGGCAATCAGCCCCAGCATTTT | CASSPLTGGTGNQPQHF | TRBD1 | TRBJ1-5 | TRBV18 | .
TGTGCCAGCATTCGGGGGTGGGAGGGTACGCAGTATTTT | CASIRGWEGTQYF | TRBD2 | TRBJ2-3 | TRBV6-6 | .
TGTGCCAGCAGCTTAGATCCCGGCAGGGATGGGCTCAACTATGGCTACACCTTC | CASSLDPGRDGLNYGYTF | . | TRBJ1-2 | TRBV11-2 | .
TGTGCCAGCAGCGTAGAAAGCCCTGCAGCCGCTAGCGTTTACGAGCAGTACTTC | CASSVESPAAASVYEQYF | . | TRBJ2-7 | TRBV9 | .
TGTGCCAGCAGCGTAGTCGGGGGGGGTGTGGATGAGCAGTTCTTC | CASSVVGGGVDEQFF | TRBD2 | TRBJ2-1 | TRBV9 | .
TGTGCCAGCAGTGACCTAGGGGATTACACTGAAGCTTTCTTT | CASSDLGDYTEAFF | . | TRBJ1-1 | TRBV2 | once
TGTGCCAGCAGTTTCCGGCACCGGGAGCCCCAGCATTTT | CASSFRHREPQHF | . | TRBJ1-5 | TRBV28 | .
TGCGCCAGCAGCTTGGCCGGCGGGGGACCCAATGAGCAGTTCTTC | CASSLAGGGPNEQFF | TRBD2 | TRBJ2-1 | TRBV5-1 | .
TGTGCCAGCAGACCCCGAGACAGGGGGCCCTACGAGCAGTACTTC | CASRPRDRGPYEQYF | TRBD1 | TRBJ2-7 | TRBV6-5 | .
TGTGCCAGCAGCCCTCGGTCCGGAGGGGTAGAGACCCAGTACTTC | CASSPRSGGVETQYF | . | TRBJ2-5 | TRBV11-3 | .
TGCGCCAGCAGCTTGGTGGGGGGTTGGGATGAGCAGTTCTTC | CASSLVGGWDEQFF | . | TRBJ2-1 | TRBV5-1 | once
TGTGCCAGCAGTGAAGTTGGGTACGGGACTGAAGCTTTCTTT | CASSEVGYGTEAFF | . | TRBJ1-1 | TRBV2 | .
TGTGCTAGTGGTGGACAGATCCAGCAGCCCCAGCATTTT | CASGGQIQQPQHF | . | TRBJ1-5 | TRBV12-5 | .
TGCGCCAGCAGCTTTTCTCAAGAGACCCAGTACTTC | CASSFSQETQYF | . | TRBJ2-5 | TRBV5-1 | .
TGTGCCAGCAGCTTGGGGACAGACGAAGTAATCTATGGCTACACCTTC | CASSLGTDEVIYGYTF | TRBD1 | TRBJ1-2 | TRBV7-9 | once
TGCGCCAGCAGCCAAGACCCCGGACTAGCGGGAGGTGACTACGAGCAGTACTTC | CASSQDPGLAGGDYEQYF | TRBD2 | TRBJ2-7 | TRBV4-1 | once
TGCAGCGTTGGGACAGGCAACGAGCAGTACTTC | CSVGTGNEQYF | TRBD1 | TRBJ2-7 | TRBV29-1 | .
TGTGCCAGCAGCCTAGTTGGGGGACAGGGGAATAGGGAGCAGTACTTC | CASSLVGGQGNREQYF | TRBD1 | TRBJ2-7 | TRBV7-8 | .
TGTGCCAGCAGTTTAATCCAGTCCGTGGTGTCCTACGAGCAGTACTTC | CASSLIQSVVSYEQYF | . | TRBJ2-7 | TRBV28 | .
TGTGCCAGCAGCCCACACCCGAACACTGAAGCTTTCTTT | CASSPHPNTEAFF | . | TRBJ1-1 | TRBV7-2 | .
TGCGCCAGCAGCAACCTGGGGCAGGGGACAGATACGCAGTATTTT | CASSNLGQGTDTQYF | . | TRBJ2-3 | TRBV4-1 | .
TGTGCCAGCAGCTTGCGGGGGGGAAACAATGAGCAGTTCTTC | CASSLRGGNNEQFF | TRBD2 | TRBJ2-1 | TRBV7-2 | .
TGTGCCAGCAGCTTATTGAGCGGGGGGGCCGGTGAGACCCAGTACTTC | CASSLLSGGAGETQYF | TRBD2 | TRBJ2-5 | TRBV7-3 | .
TGTGCCAGCAGTTTTTTGGGACATGGGTACGAGCAGTACTTC | CASSFLGHGYEQYF | . | TRBJ2-7 | TRBV28 | .